The rows below give T cell receptor beta chains drawn from one sample of a study of T cell repertoires in cytomegalovirus infection. TCRdb reanalysed the reads using MiXCR and keeps one entry per CDR3 protein. The table has under 100,000 distinct CDR3 sequences, about 3.8% seen once. Sequencing used PBMCs. These receptors were obtained from a human donor in good health (CMV status not recorded). Some clones in this sample may be carry-over from other donors' samples. The CDR3 runs from the conserved cysteine through the conserved F or W. D genes are given only for firm matches. A clone size is listed for some rows: how often the clone was seen (once, few, many), or a class if it is expanded.

abundance: many
v_gene: TRBV12-3/TRBV12-4
j_gene: TRBJ1-1
d_gene: TRBD1
CDR3aa: CASSLMTGGAQREAFF
CDR3nt: TGTGCCAGCAGTTTAATGACAGGGGGCGCCCAGCGGGAAGCTTTCTTT

abundance: many
v_gene: TRBV20-1
j_gene: TRBJ2-2
d_gene: TRBD2
CDR3aa: CSASPYPGTSGGRNTGELFF
CDR3nt: TGCAGTGCTAGCCCATACCCCGGGACTAGCGGGGGGAGGAACACCGGGGAGCTGTTTTTT

abundance: many
v_gene: TRBV7-8
j_gene: TRBJ1-3
d_gene: -
CDR3aa: CASSLAGDRNTIYF
CDR3nt: TGTGCCAGCAGCTTGGCAGGGGACAGAAACACCATATATTTT

abundance: many
v_gene: TRBV7-8
j_gene: TRBJ1-6
d_gene: -
CDR3aa: CASSLAFQEYSPLHF
CDR3nt: TGTGCCAGCAGCTTAGCGTTTCAGGAATATTCACCCCTCCACTTT

abundance: many
v_gene: TRBV7-9
j_gene: TRBJ2-3
d_gene: -
CDR3aa: CASSSAGPATDTQYF
CDR3nt: TGTGCCAGCAGCTCCGCGGGGCCCGCCACAGATACGCAGTATTTT

abundance: -
v_gene: TRBV4-1
j_gene: TRBJ2-7
d_gene: TRBD1
CDR3aa: CASSLRTGIHEQYF
CDR3nt: TGCGCCAGCAGCCTAAGGACAGGGATCCACGAGCAGTACTTC

abundance: many
v_gene: TRBV7-2
j_gene: TRBJ2-7
d_gene: -
CDR3aa: CASSLQGIYEQYF
CDR3nt: TGTGCCAGCAGCTTACAGGGAATCTACGAGCAGTACTTC

abundance: many
v_gene: TRBV28
j_gene: TRBJ2-3
d_gene: -
CDR3aa: CASSISHADTQYF
CDR3nt: TGTGCCAGCAGTATAAGTCACGCAGATACGCAGTATTTT

abundance: many
v_gene: TRBV6-1
j_gene: TRBJ2-3
d_gene: TRBD2
CDR3aa: CASSGLAGGPDTQYF
CDR3nt: TGTGCCAGCAGTGGACTAGCGGGGGGGCCAGATACGCAGTATTTT

abundance: many
v_gene: TRBV6-2/TRBV6-3
j_gene: TRBJ2-6
d_gene: -
CDR3aa: CASSRAGSGANVLTF
CDR3nt: TGTGCCAGCAGCCGAGCAGGGTCAGGGGCCAACGTCCTGACTTTC

abundance: many
v_gene: TRBV30
j_gene: TRBJ1-1
d_gene: -
CDR3aa: CAWSVLGAQNTEAFF
CDR3nt: TGTGCCTGGAGTGTTCTCGGGGCCCAGAACACTGAAGCTTTCTTT

abundance: many
v_gene: TRBV7-2
j_gene: TRBJ1-1
d_gene: -
CDR3aa: CASSLMAGGNTEAFF
CDR3nt: TGTGCCAGCAGCTTAATGGCCGGGGGGAACACTGAAGCTTTCTTT

abundance: many
v_gene: TRBV3-1
j_gene: TRBJ2-7
d_gene: -
CDR3aa: CASSPQRPWGSEQYF
CDR3nt: TGTGCCAGCAGCCCGCAAAGACCGTGGGGATCCGAGCAGTACTTC

abundance: many
v_gene: TRBV5-1
j_gene: TRBJ2-5
d_gene: TRBD2
CDR3aa: CASSPGLAGARETQYF
CDR3nt: TGCGCCAGCAGCCCGGGACTAGCGGGGGCGCGGGAGACCCAGTACTTC

abundance: many
v_gene: TRBV24-1
j_gene: TRBJ2-1
d_gene: TRBD2
CDR3aa: CATSDLSAGGTEQFF
CDR3nt: TGTGCCACCAGTGATTTAAGTGCGGGAGGGACTGAGCAGTTCTTC

abundance: many
v_gene: TRBV7-2
j_gene: TRBJ2-1
d_gene: -
CDR3aa: CASSLYLAASYNEQFF
CDR3nt: TGTGCCAGCAGCTTATACCTGGCGGCTTCCTACAATGAGCAGTTCTTC